This T cell receptor beta chain was identified in a study of CD8+CD57+ T cells in acquired aplastic anemia. Study-level points and caveats: More than 25 was the count of CD8+ CDR3 sequences that patients shared with controls.

The CDR3 has 12 residues. From germline, CDR1 is LNHDA and CDR2 SQIVND (reference sequence). Genomic DNA, the template, was used for profiling of the TCR beta VDJ and CDR3. TCRdb re-called the reads through MiXCR, storing one row per CDR3 protein. The sample yields a few hundred thousand distinct CDR3 sequences, approximately 60% seen once. On this clonotype: The antigen is undetermined. A junction end diverges from the germline sequence, so it may reflect a read error.

The V and J genes are TRBV19 and TRBJ1-1; D uncertain. The receptor was isolated from a human donor in good health. The sample consisted of sorted CD4+, CD8+, or CD8+CD57+ T cells (not recorded which) from PBMCs. CDR3 nucleotides: TGTGCCAGTAGTACGAGCAGATCCGAAGCTTCCTTT. It translates to CASSTSRSEASF.